The next 5 T cell receptor beta chains were all read from a single sample in a study of PD-1 blockade in mismatch repair-deficient tumors. TCRdb's copy holds only in-frame clones and misses some; the assay was immunoSEQ multiplex PCR. This sample has 120,000 or so clones, with approximately 90% found just once. Sequencing used peripheral blood, obtained 44 weeks after starting pembrolizumab. Receptors originate from an adult with mismatch repair-deficient cancer.

V usage is TRBV7-2 and J usage is TRBJ1-5; no definite D call. Trimming pared 4 bases from V and 7 bases from J, leaving 8 bases between. The CDR3 is 12 amino acids. CDR1 SGHTA and CDR2 FQGNSA come from the germline V gene. CDR3 protein: CASSSSRQPQHF. CDR3 bases: TGTGCCAGCAGCTCATCTCGGCAGCCCCAGCATTTT. Based on the CDR3 plus reference TRBV7-2 and TRBJ1-5, the full variable domain is GAGVSQSPSNKVTEKGKDVELRCDPISGHTALYWYRQSLGQGLEFLIYFQGNSAPDKSGLPSDRFSAERTGGSVSTLTIQRTQQEDSAVYLCASSSSRQPQHFGDGTRLSIL.

The chain has TRBV4-2 and TRBJ2-1, with TRBD2 matching 8 bases. The CDR3 spans 16 residues. Germline V gene lookup returns CDR1 LGHNA and CDR2 YNFKEQ. V was pared by 0 bases and J by 8 bases, with 9 bases of the junction left unmatched. Here the CDR3 reads CASSQERSGSGDEQFF. The CDR3 region has the DNA TGTGCCAGCAGCCAAGAGAGGAGCGGGAGTGGCGATGAGCAGTTCTTC.

The genes are TRBV28 and TRBJ2-7; D assignment may be TRBD1 or TRBD2 (5 bases each). The length of the CDR3 is 14 residues. V was trimmed by 2 bases and J by 3 bases, leaving 11 bases between them. CDR1 and CDR2 from the germline V gene are MDHEN and SYDVKM. The CDR3 DNA follows: TGTGCCAGCAGTTTAGAACAGGAGGTCTACGAGCAGTACTTC. Translation: CASSLEQEVYEQYF.

The rearrangement joins TRBV6-6 to TRBJ1-1; D unclear. Germline-derived CDR1 and CDR2 are MNHNY and SVGAGI (reference sequence). Deletions cut 2 bases from V and 2 bases from J, with 3 bases between. This CDR3 comprises 12 residues. DNA for the CDR3: TGTGCCAGCAGTTACGACAACACTGAAGCTTTCTTT. Its translation is CASSYDNTEAFF.

This clone showed up just a few times. The genes are TRBV4-2 and TRBJ2-7, with D perhaps assigned TRBD1 or TRBD2 (5 bases each). CDR3 size: 13 residues. CDR1 and CDR2 (germline): LGHNA, YNFKEQ. The germline V and J ends were trimmed by 1 base and 6 bases, with 10 bases remaining between them. The CDR3 is CASSQGPGSEQYF. The CDR3 region has the DNA TGTGCCAGCAGCCAAGGCCCAGGGAGCGAGCAGTACTTC.